A single T cell receptor beta chain is shown here with its context. The junction departs from the called germline gene at one end, perhaps through a read error. This sample was taken from a study of blood T cells in healthy people across ages. For the second PCR, which ran for 7 to 11 cycles, a sample-barcoded 5' primer and a J-beta primer mix were used. Each CDR3 protein is one row after TCRdb ran MiXCR on the 5' RACE reads. The sample shows hundreds of thousands of distinct CDR3 sequences, 27% of them seen only once. The sample consisted of blood. This TCR came from a woman between 65 and 79 years old in good health.

The CDR3 loop is CATRQGSDMQYF. CDR3 nucleotide sequence: TGTGCCACGAGACAGGGGTCAGATATGCAGTATTTT. This rearrangement joins TRBV6-6 to TRBJ2-3, with 8 bases lining up with TRBD1. CDR3 size: 12 residues. CDR1 and CDR2 from the germline V gene are MNHNY and SVGAGI (reference sequence).